Each of the 10 T cell receptor beta chains below was sequenced from the same sample in a study of blood T cells in healthy people across ages. Alongside a J-beta primer mix, a sample-barcoded 5' primer served in a second PCR lasting roughly 6 to 11 cycles. Using its own MiXCR run on the 5' RACE reads, TCRdb lists one record per CDR3 protein. Among 2 million or so distinct CDR3 sequences listed, approximately 50% were seen once. Sequencing used blood. The receptor source for this set is a woman aged 40 to 50 in good health.

This clonotype was counted a few times. The genes are TRBV3-1 and TRBJ1-2; D not certain. CDR3 length: 12 amino acids. Trimming left V 1 base short and J 7 bases short, with 7 bases between. Germline CDR1 reads LGHDT; CDR2 reads YNNKEL (reference sequence). The CDR3: CASSQAGFGYTF. CDR3 DNA: TGTGCCAGCAGCCAAGCGGGGTTTGGCTACACCTTC.

A note on this clonotype: Relative to the germline gene, one junction end is altered; a read error may explain this. The J gene is TRBJ2-3, the V gene TRBV15; TRBD1 matches 7 bases. In germline, CDR1 is LNHNV, CDR2 YYDKDF (reference sequence). The CDR3 length is 16 residues. The CDR3, as DNA: TGTGCCACCAGCAGAGCAGTGACAGGGAGCACAGATACGCGGTATTTT. Translated, it gives CATSRAVTGSTDTRYF.

The chain links TRBV6-6 to TRBJ2-4; tentatively, D is TRBD2 (5 bases). The J call is uncertain, as TRBJ2-5 better fits the DNA end. Germline V gene sequence: CDR1 MNHNY, CDR2 SVGAGI (reference sequence). CDR3 length: 14 amino acids. CDR3: CASSYSASMETQYF. The CDR3 bases are TGTGCCAGCAGTTACTCGGCTAGCATGGAGACCCAGTACTTC.

The gene calls are TRBV18 and TRBJ2-3; 7 positions agree with TRBD1. The CDR3 is 16 residues long. The V gene's germline CDR1 is KGHSH and CDR2 LQKENI. Trimming cost V 2 bases and J 5 bases; bases outside gene matches: 10. The CDR3 bases are TGTGCCAGCTCACCAGAGGGGGCAATGGATATAGATACGCAGTATTTT. Protein sequence: CASSPEGAMDIDTQYF.

This clonotype was recorded once. The chain employs TRBV28 and TRBJ1-5; D remains unclear. The germline V gene has CDR1 MDHEN and CDR2 SYDVKM. V lost 4 bases and J 4 bases, leaving 8 bases between the germline ends. The CDR3 covers 13 residues. The CDR3 sequence is CASSCSLNQPQHF. The CDR3 DNA sequence: TGTGCCAGCAGTTGTTCTTTAAATCAGCCCCAGCATTTT.

The chain employs TRBV9 and TRBJ1-2; D is uncertain. Trimming stripped 4 bases from V and 8 bases from J, with 12 bases between. Germline-derived CDR1 and CDR2 are SGDLS and YYNGEE. The CDR3 totals 12 residues. The CDR3 DNA follows: TGTGCCAGCAGCTCCCGGGCCGGAGGCTACACCTTC. It is translated as CASSSRAGGYTF.

This clonotype has a handful of counts. The V and J genes are TRBV7-2 and TRBJ2-7; 7 nucleotides line up with TRBD1. CDR3 size: 15 residues. Germline assignment: CDR1 SGHTA and CDR2 FQGNSA. V trimming: 4 bases; J trimming: 6 bases; junction bases outside the gene matches: 12. CDR3 bases: TGTGCCAGCAGCTCCCAACTTGGGACAGTATCCGAGCAGTACTTC. Protein: CASSSQLGTVSEQYF.

Regarding this clonotype: The junction and the germline gene differ at one end; a read error may be behind it. This sequence joins TRBV7-9 and TRBJ2-3; 12 bases align to TRBD1. Germline V CDR1 and CDR2: SEHNR, FQNEAQ (reference sequence). The CDR3 is 17 residues long. CDR3 in amino acids: CASSPRWDRGRTDTQYF. CDR3 coding DNA: TGTGCCAGCAGCCCCAGGTGGGACAGGGGGCGCACGGATACGCAGTATTTT.

This chain joins TRBV5-1 and TRBJ2-1; 7 nucleotides agree with TRBD2. The J segment lost 9 bases and the V segment lost 4 bases, leaving 13 bases of the junction unmatched. Germline V gene lookup returns CDR1 SGHRS and CDR2 YFSETQ. CDR3 length: 15 residues. CDR3 sequence: CASSPLGRGNGEQFF. The CDR3 nucleotides are TGCGCCAGCAGCCCTCTAGGGCGGGGGAACGGTGAGCAGTTCTTC.

The V gene is TRBV6-2 or TRBV6-3, the J gene TRBJ2-7, with 7 bases aligning to TRBD1. Germline CDR1 is MNHEY and CDR2 is SVGEGT. The CDR3 is 16 residues long. The V gene end was trimmed by 6 bases and the J gene end by 3 bases; junction bases not matched to a gene: 14. CDR3 region: CASRIIQGTLVYEQYF. The CDR3 DNA is TGTGCCAGCAGAATTATACAGGGGACATTAGTCTACGAGCAGTACTTC.